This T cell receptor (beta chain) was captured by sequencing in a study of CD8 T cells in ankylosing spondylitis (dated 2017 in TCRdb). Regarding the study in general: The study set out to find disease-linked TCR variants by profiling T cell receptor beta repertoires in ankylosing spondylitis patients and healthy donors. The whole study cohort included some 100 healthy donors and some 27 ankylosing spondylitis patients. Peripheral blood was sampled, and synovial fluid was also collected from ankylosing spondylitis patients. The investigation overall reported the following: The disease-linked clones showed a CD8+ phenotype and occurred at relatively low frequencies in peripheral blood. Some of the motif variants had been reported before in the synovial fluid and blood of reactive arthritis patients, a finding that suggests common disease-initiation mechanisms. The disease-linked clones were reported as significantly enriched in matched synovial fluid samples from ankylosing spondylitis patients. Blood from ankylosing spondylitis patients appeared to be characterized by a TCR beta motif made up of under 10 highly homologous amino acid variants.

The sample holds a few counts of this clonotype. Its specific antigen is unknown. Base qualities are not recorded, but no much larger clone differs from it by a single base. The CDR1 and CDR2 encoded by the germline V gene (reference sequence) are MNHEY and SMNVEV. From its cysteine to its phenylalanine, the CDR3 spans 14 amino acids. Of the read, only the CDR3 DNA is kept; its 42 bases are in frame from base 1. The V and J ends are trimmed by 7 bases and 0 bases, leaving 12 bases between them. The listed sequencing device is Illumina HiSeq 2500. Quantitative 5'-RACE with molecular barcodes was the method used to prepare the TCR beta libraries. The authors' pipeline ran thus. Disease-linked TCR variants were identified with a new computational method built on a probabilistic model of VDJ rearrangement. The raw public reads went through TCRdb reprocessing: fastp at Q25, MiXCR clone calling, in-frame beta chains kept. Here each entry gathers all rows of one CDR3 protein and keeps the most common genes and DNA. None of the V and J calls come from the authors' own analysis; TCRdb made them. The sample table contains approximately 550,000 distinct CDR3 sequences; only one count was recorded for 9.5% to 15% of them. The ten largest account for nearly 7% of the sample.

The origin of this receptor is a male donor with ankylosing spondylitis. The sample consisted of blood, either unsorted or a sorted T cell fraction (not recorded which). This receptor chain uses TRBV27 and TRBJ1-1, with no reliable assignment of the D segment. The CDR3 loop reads CASTPGSMNTEAFF. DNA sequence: TGTGCCAGCACCCCGGGAAGTATGAACACTGAAGCTTTCTTT.